Following are 15 T cell receptor beta chains from one sample sequenced in a study of blood T cells in healthy people across ages. The second PCR ran about 6 to 12 cycles with a sample-barcoded 5' primer and J-beta primers. MiXCR, applied by TCRdb to the 5' RACE reads, yields one record per CDR3 protein. The table lists about 1.8 million distinct CDR3 sequences, around half of them singletons. Sequenced sample: blood. Receptors were obtained from a woman aged 40 to 50 in good health.

In this sample, this clonotype turned up a few times. This chain joins TRBV20-1 and TRBJ1-1; maybe TRBD1 (6 bases). Germline V gene lookup returns CDR1 DFQATT and CDR2 SNEGSKA (reference sequence). Trimming removed 5 bases at V and 10 bases at J, with 17 bases between. The length of the CDR3 is 12 residues. The CDR3 bases are TGCAGTGCTCCATCTACAGGGAATGGAGCTTTCTTT. Protein: CSAPSTGNGAFF.

J is TRBJ1-2 and V is TRBV4-1; D not certain. The CDR3 sequence is 17 residues long. Germline V gene sequence: CDR1 MGHRA, CDR2 YSYEKL. V lost 0 bases and J lost 2, with 16 bases in between. The CDR3 is CASSQDPAGSSNYGYTF. The CDR3 coding sequence is TGCGCCAGCAGCCAAGATCCTGCCGGCTCGTCGAACTATGGCTACACCTTC.

This chain joins TRBV5-8 and TRBJ2-3, with 7 bases fitting TRBD2. Trimming took 5 bases from V and 3 from J; bases not matched to a gene: 12. Germline values: CDR1 SGHTS, CDR2 YDEGEE. The CDR3 contains 16 residues. CDR3 region: CASRTTRGGQTDTQYF. The DNA for the CDR3 is TGTGCCAGCAGGACCACGCGCGGGGGTCAAACAGATACGCAGTATTTT.

The V gene is TRBV6-2 or TRBV6-3, the J gene TRBJ1-2; D is unresolved. The CDR3 is made up of 11 amino acids. The germline gives CDR1 MNHEY, CDR2 SVGEGT. The V end lost 10 bases, the J end lost 4 bases, and 10 bases lay between the germline ends. DNA of the CDR3: TGTGCCACCCACCGGGGCTATGGCTACACCTTC. Its translation is CATHRGYGYTF.

This chain links TRBV7-2 with TRBJ2-2; D uncertain. V shed 6 bases and J shed 6 bases, with 8 bases lying between them. The germline CDR1 and CDR2 sequences are SGHTA and FQGNSA. The CDR3 is 12 amino acids. CDR3 residues: CASRKTPGELFF. The DNA for the CDR3 is TGTGCCAGCAGAAAAACCCCCGGGGAGCTGTTTTTT.

The CDR3 protein is CASSVELAYEQYF. The CDR3, as DNA: TGCGCCAGCAGCGTGGAACTTGCCTACGAGCAGTACTTC. The V call is TRBV5-1, the J call TRBJ2-5; no clear D gene. The last part of the DNA fits TRBJ2-7 better; the J call may be wrong. The CDR3 has 13 residues. Germline-derived CDR1 and CDR2 are SGHRS and YFSETQ.

This chain connects TRBV28 to TRBJ2-5; unclear D gene. Germline assignment: CDR1 MDHEN and CDR2 SYDVKM. CDR3 length: 15 residues. Trimming took off 6 bases at V and 11 bases at J, with 25 bases between the two ends. CDR3 sequence: CASSETVSSYNEQYF. CDR3 in DNA: TGTGCCAGCAGCGAGACGGTGAGCTCCTACAATGAGCAGTACTTC.

There are a few counts of this clonotype. J is TRBJ2-7 and V is TRBV27, with 9 bases matching TRBD2. Trimming cost V 5 bases and J 3 bases; bases outside gene matches: 8. Looked up from germline, CDR1 is MNHEY and CDR2 is SMNVEV (reference sequence). The CDR3 runs 15 residues. The CDR3 bases are TGTGCCAGCAGTCCCAGCGGGGGGCCCCGCTACGAGCAGTACTTC. Its protein is CASSPSGGPRYEQYF.

This rearrangement joins TRBV25-1 to TRBJ2-5; either TRBD1 or TRBD2 may fit D (5 bases each). This CDR3 region has 14 residues. The V gene lost 2 bases and the J gene lost 2 bases, with 9 bases spanning the gap. The germline V gene has CDR1 MGHDK and CDR2 SYGVNS. CDR3 nucleotides: TGTGCCAGCAGTGAAACGTGGGGGCAAGAGACCCAGTACTTC. Protein: CASSETWGQETQYF.

The V and J genes are TRBV9 and TRBJ1-2; possible D gene TRBD1, 6 bases. CDR1 is SGDLS, CDR2 YYNGEE, per germline. V was trimmed by 2 bases and J by 5 bases, leaving 16 bases between them. The CDR3 is 15 residues long. The CDR3: CASSVDFDRQYGYTF. CDR3 nucleotide sequence: TGTGCCAGCAGCGTGGATTTTGACAGGCAGTATGGCTACACCTTC.

In this sample, this clonotype turned up a few times. The chain recombines TRBV27 with TRBJ2-7, with D possibly matching TRBD1 (6 bases). Germline V gives CDR1 MNHEY, CDR2 SMNVEV (reference sequence). The CDR3 is made up of 16 amino acids. V lost 5 bases to trimming and J lost 4 bases, with 21 bases between them. CDR3 amino acids: CASSPSSGTLIYEQYF. CDR3 DNA: TGTGCCAGCAGTCCAAGTTCCGGGACACTAATTTACGAGCAGTACTTC.

The chain recombines TRBV5-1 with TRBJ2-1; TRBD2 is a possible D gene (5 bases). The V gene's germline CDR1 is SGHRS and CDR2 YFSETQ. The V end was cut by 3 bases, the J end by 0 bases, with 10 bases between. CDR3 length: 15 amino acids. CDR3 nucleotide sequence: TGCGCCAGCAGCTCACTAACTAGCTCCTACAATGAGCAGTTCTTC. Translation: CASSSLTSSYNEQFF.

This clonotype has more than one count but fewer than ten. This chain connects TRBV7-9 to TRBJ2-5, with D possibly matching TRBD1 (6 bases). The CDR3 sequence is 14 residues long. Trimming removed 4 bases at V and 2 bases at J, with 11 bases between. CDR1 and CDR2 from the germline V gene are SEHNR and FQNEAQ (reference sequence). DNA of the CDR3: TGTGCCAGCAGCTCGCAAGACAGGCAAGAGACCCAGTACTTC. Translated: CASSSQDRQETQYF.

The chain couples TRBV29-1 to TRBJ1-5; D gene unclear. V was pared by 3 bases and J by 5 bases, with 11 bases between. Germline CDR1 and CDR2: SQVTM and ANQGSEA. The CDR3 extends over 13 amino acids. CDR3 region: CSVEPGGDQPQHF. DNA of the CDR3: TGCAGCGTTGAGCCGGGTGGGGATCAGCCCCAGCATTTT.

The chain uses TRBV29-1 and TRBJ2-5; a possible D gene is TRBD1 (5 bases). This CDR3 contains 13 residues. Germline CDR1 and CDR2: SQVTM and ANQGSEA. The V end was cut by 2 bases, the J end by 2 bases, with 9 bases between. The CDR3 region has the DNA TGCAGCGTTGAAAAGACAGTTCAAGAGACCCAGTACTTC. Amino acids: CSVEKTVQETQYF.